A selection of T cell receptor beta chains follows, all from one sample in a study of CD8+ T cells in alopecia areata. Clones were read by immunoSEQ multiplex PCR, and TCRdb kept only the in-frame ones, dropping some. The repertoire holds about 210,000 clones, with 50% to 75% as singletons. The sample consisted of CD4+ T cells sorted from blood, taken at week 4, from a patient treated with tofacitinib. The origin of the receptors is a human donor with alopecia areata. CDR3s include the opening cysteine and the closing phenylalanine or tryptophan. A D gene is named only where the DNA matches it firmly. Clone size is not always given. Where it is, it says once, few, many or a class for expanded clones.

j_gene,v_gene,len,abundance,d_gene,CDR3aa,CDR3nt
TRBJ2-7,TRBV25-1,16,-,-,CATTGGSGAISYEQYF,TGTGCCACGACCGGAGGGTCGGGGGCTATTTCCTACGAGCAGTACTTC
TRBJ1-4,TRBV29-1,14,-,-,CSASQAATNEKLFF,TGCAGCGCATCCCAAGCTGCAACTAATGAAAAACTGTTTTTT
TRBJ2-7,TRBV9,14,-,TRBD1,CASSPRTGGNEQYF,TGTGCCAGCAGCCCACGGACAGGGGGCAACGAGCAGTACTTC
TRBJ1-1,TRBV29-1,12,few,-,CSVEFNGPEAFF,TGCAGCGTTGAATTCAATGGGCCGGAAGCTTTCTTT
TRBJ2-7,TRBV5-1,15,-,TRBD1,CASSSTGTGLSEQYF,TGCGCCAGCAGCTCCACCGGGACAGGGCTAAGCGAGCAGTACTTC
TRBJ1-5,TRBV29-1,12,-,-,CSVEEGYQPQHF,TGCAGCGTTGAAGAAGGGTATCAGCCCCAGCATTTT
TRBJ2-3,TRBV7-9,17,once,-,CASSLTVGGASTDTQYF,TGTGCCAGCAGCTTAACGGTTGGAGGGGCGTCCACAGATACGCAGTATTTT
TRBJ2-7,TRBV25-1,16,-,TRBD1,CASSEMGQLTSYEQYF,TGTGCCAGCAGTGAAATGGGACAGCTAACCTCCTACGAGCAGTACTTC
TRBJ2-1,TRBV5-4,16,-,-,CASSPQGGFSYNEQFF,TGTGCCAGCAGCCCCCAGGGAGGATTCTCCTACAATGAGCAGTTCTTC
TRBJ2-7,TRBV30,13,-,-,CAWSLLGGYEQYF,TGTGCCTGGAGCCTGCTTGGGGGCTACGAGCAGTACTTC
TRBJ2-5,TRBV23-1,11,once,-,CASSQGETQYF,TGCGCCAGCAGCCAGGGAGAGACCCAGTACTTC
TRBJ1-6,TRBV12-5,15,-,-,CASTLGDPGSSPLHF,TGTGCTAGCACCCTAGGTGACCCAGGGAGCTCACCCCTCCACTTT
TRBJ2-5,TRBV2,13,-,-,CASSLTEQETQYF,TGTGCCAGCTCATTGACAGAGCAAGAGACCCAGTACTTC
TRBJ1-1,TRBV4-1,15,few,TRBD1,CASSQGQGAHTEAFF,TGCGCCAGCAGCCAAGGACAGGGGGCCCACACTGAAGCTTTCTTT
TRBJ1-2,TRBV18,14,-,-,CASSPLDGGYGYTF,TGTGCCAGCTCACCACTAGACGGGGGCTATGGCTACACCTTC
TRBJ2-6,TRBV5-1,13,-,-,CASSLEGANVLTF,TGCGCCAGCAGCTTGGAAGGGGCCAACGTCCTGACTTTC
TRBJ2-5,TRBV6-5,14,-,-,CASSERGGEETQYF,TGTGCCAGCAGCGAGAGGGGGGGTGAGGAGACCCAGTACTTC
TRBJ2-7,TRBV11-1,15,-,TRBD2,CASSRRGLAGNEQYF,TGTGCCAGCAGCCGGAGGGGCCTAGCGGGGAACGAGCAGTACTTC
TRBJ2-7,TRBV7-2,12,few,-,CASSLDRGEQYF,TGTGCCAGCAGCTTAGATAGGGGTGAGCAGTACTTC
TRBJ2-2,TRBV5-1,15,-,-,CASSPDAANTGELFF,TGCGCCAGCAGCCCGGACGCCGCGAACACCGGGGAGCTGTTTTTT
TRBJ2-7,TRBV18,12,-,-,CASSPQGTEQYF,TGTGCCAGCTCACCACAAGGGACCGAGCAGTACTTC
TRBJ2-1,TRBV19,14,-,TRBD1,CASSPGTVANEQFF,TGTGCCAGTAGTCCCGGGACAGTTGCCAATGAGCAGTTCTTC
TRBJ1-4,TRBV13,16,once,TRBD1,CASSLGGPGQNEKLFF,TGTGCCAGCAGCTTAGGGGGTCCGGGACAGAATGAAAAACTGTTTTTT
TRBJ1-6,TRBV29-1,12,-,-,CSVPGQNSPLHF,TGCAGCGTCCCCGGACAGAATTCACCCCTCCACTTT
TRBJ2-3,TRBV7-2,14,-,-,CASRYRVITDTQYF,TGTGCCAGCAGGTACAGGGTAATCACAGATACGCAGTATTTT
TRBJ1-2,TRBV7-2,12,-,-,CASSQSNYGYTF,TGTGCCAGCAGCCAGTCTAACTATGGCTACACCTTC
TRBJ1-5,TRBV29-1,11,-,-,CSVVIFGGQHF,TGCAGCGTCGTGATATTTGGCGGTCAGCATTTT
TRBJ2-1,TRBV30,15,-,TRBD2,CAWILGGSSYNEQFF,TGTGCCTGGATCCTCGGGGGGAGCTCCTACAATGAGCAGTTCTTC
TRBJ1-3,TRBV19,13,-,-,CAGGDRSGNTIYF,TGTGCGGGGGGGGATCGCTCTGGAAACACCATATATTTT
TRBJ2-5,TRBV9,13,-,TRBD2,CASERGGQETQYF,TGTGCCAGCGAGCGGGGGGGTCAAGAGACCCAGTACTTC
TRBJ1-1,TRBV29-1,13,few,-,CSALTGGNTEAFF,TGCAGCGCCTTGACAGGCGGTAACACTGAAGCTTTCTTT
TRBJ2-1,TRBV4-2,16,-,-,CASSQVGRGESNEQFF,TGTGCCAGCAGCCAAGTGGGCCGCGGGGAATCCAATGAGCAGTTCTTC
TRBJ1-1,TRBV6-1,15,-,-,CASDPQQWGGREAFF,TGTGCCAGCGACCCACAACAGTGGGGTGGACGGGAAGCTTTCTTT
TRBJ2-5,TRBV29-1,13,-,-,CSATSISQETQYF,TGCAGCGCAACAAGTATTAGCCAAGAGACCCAGTACTTC
TRBJ1-1,TRBV5-1,14,few,TRBD1,CASSLEGQVTEAFF,TGCGCCAGCAGCTTGGAGGGACAGGTGACTGAAGCTTTCTTT
TRBJ1-6,TRBV25-1,15,once,TRBD1,CASSEGQGQHSPLHF,TGTGCCAGCAGTGAAGGACAGGGACAGCATTCACCCCTCCACTTT
TRBJ1-5,TRBV29-1,12,-,-,CSARQGNQPQHF,TGCAGCGCCAGGCAGGGCAATCAGCCCCAGCATTTT
TRBJ2-7,TRBV7-3,14,-,-,CASSPGRGSYEQYF,TGTGCCAGCAGCCCGGGACGCGGGTCCTACGAGCAGTACTTC
TRBJ2-7,TRBV7-2,12,-,-,CASSASSYEQYF,TGTGCCAGCAGCGCTTCTAGCTACGAGCAGTACTTC
TRBJ2-6,TRBV6-5,15,-,-,CASSPRTSGANVLTF,TGTGCCAGCAGTCCGCGGACCTCTGGGGCCAACGTCCTGACTTTC
TRBJ1-1,TRBV6-6,15,many,TRBD1,CASSYPGQGYTEAFF,TGTGCCAGCAGTTACCCGGGACAGGGATACACTGAAGCTTTCTTT
TRBJ1-6,TRBV6-5,14,-,-,CASSPDRDNSPLHF,TGTGCCAGCAGTCCCGACAGAGATAATTCACCCCTCCACTTT
TRBJ2-5,TRBV11-3,13,-,-,CASSFGLAETQYF,TGTGCCAGCAGCTTTGGCCTAGCAGAGACCCAGTACTTC
TRBJ2-3,TRBV29-1,12,-,-,CSVDGGTDTQYF,TGCAGCGTTGACGGGGGCACAGATACGCAGTATTTT
TRBJ2-5,TRBV29-1,14,-,-,CSVEPQDLQETQYF,TGCAGCGTTGAACCACAGGACCTCCAAGAGACCCAGTACTTC
TRBJ2-5,TRBV15,14,few,-,CATSRDLIQETQYF,TGTGCCACCAGCAGAGATTTGATCCAAGAGACCCAGTACTTC
TRBJ2-3,TRBV7-9,15,-,-,CASSSGTPGTDTQYF,TGTGCCAGCAGCTCCGGGACTCCCGGCACAGATACGCAGTATTTT
TRBJ2-5,TRBV10-2,13,-,-,CASSGGQEETQYF,TGCGCCAGCAGCGGGGGGCAAGAGGAGACCCAGTACTTC
TRBJ1-1,TRBV27,15,-,TRBD1,CASRRGQGQNTEAFF,TGTGCCAGCAGGAGGGGACAGGGTCAAAACACTGAAGCTTTCTTT
TRBJ1-6,TRBV2,17,few,-,CASSARQLSSYNSPLHF,TGTGCCAGCAGCGCCCGACAGCTAAGCTCCTATAATTCACCCCTCCACTTT